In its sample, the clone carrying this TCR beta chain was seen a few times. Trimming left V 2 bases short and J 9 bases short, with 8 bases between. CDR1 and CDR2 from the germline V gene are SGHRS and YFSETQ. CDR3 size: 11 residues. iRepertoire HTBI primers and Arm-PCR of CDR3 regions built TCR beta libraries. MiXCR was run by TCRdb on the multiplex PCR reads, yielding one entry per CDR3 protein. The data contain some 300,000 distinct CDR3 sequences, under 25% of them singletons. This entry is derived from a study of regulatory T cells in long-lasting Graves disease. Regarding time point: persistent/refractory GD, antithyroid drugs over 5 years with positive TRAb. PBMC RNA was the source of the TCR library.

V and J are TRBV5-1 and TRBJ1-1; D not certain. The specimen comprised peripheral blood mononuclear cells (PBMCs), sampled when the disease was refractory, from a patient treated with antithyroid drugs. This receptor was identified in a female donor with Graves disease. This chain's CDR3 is CASSFGRQAFF. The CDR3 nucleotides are TGCGCCAGCAGCTTCGGCAGACAAGCTTTCTTT.